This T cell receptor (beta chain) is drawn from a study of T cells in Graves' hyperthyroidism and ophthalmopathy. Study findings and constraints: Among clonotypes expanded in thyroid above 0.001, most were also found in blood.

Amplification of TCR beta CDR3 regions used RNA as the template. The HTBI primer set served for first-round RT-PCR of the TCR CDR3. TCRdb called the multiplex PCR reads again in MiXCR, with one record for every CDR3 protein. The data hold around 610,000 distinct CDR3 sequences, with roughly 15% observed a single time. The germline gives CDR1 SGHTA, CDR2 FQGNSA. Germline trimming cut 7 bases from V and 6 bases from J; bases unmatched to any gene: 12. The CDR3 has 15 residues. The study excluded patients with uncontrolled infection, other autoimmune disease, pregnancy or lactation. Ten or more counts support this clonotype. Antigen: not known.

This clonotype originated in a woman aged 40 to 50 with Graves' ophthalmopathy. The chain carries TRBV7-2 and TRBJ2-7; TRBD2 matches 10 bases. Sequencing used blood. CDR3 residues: CASNYPSGSSREQYF. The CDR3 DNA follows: TGTGCCAGCAACTACCCTAGCGGGAGCTCTCGCGAGCAGTACTTC.